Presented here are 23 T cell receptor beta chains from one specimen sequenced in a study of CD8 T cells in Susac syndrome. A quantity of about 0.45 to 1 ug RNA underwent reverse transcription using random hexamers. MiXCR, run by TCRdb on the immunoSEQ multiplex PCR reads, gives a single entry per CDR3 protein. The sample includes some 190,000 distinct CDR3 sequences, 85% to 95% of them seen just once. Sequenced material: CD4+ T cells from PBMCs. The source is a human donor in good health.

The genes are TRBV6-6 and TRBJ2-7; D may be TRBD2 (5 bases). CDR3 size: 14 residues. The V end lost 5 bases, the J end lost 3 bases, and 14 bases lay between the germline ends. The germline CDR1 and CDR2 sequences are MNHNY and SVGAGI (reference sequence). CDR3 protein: CASSTTERHYEQYV. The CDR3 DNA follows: TGTGCCAGCAGTACTACGGAGCGGCACTACGAGCAGTACGTC.

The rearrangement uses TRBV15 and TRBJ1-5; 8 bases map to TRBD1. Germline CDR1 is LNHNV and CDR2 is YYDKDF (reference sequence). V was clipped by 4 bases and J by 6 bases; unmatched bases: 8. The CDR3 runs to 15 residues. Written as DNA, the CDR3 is TGTGCCACCAGCATCCAGGGGGCGCGTAGTCAGCCCCAGCATTTT. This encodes CATSIQGARSQPQHF.

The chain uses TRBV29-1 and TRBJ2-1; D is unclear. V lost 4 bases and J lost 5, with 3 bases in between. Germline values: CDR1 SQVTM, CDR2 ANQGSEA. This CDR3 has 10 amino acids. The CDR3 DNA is TGCAGCGTTGTGGACAATGAGCAGTTCTTC. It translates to CSVVDNEQFF.

The CDR3 DNA reads as TGTGCCAGCAGTGTAGCGGGGGAGGATGAGCAGTTCTTC. As protein: CASSVAGEDEQFF. The chain is built from TRBV6-2 or TRBV6-3 and TRBJ2-1, with 9 bases identical to TRBD2. Germline CDR1 is MNHEY and CDR2 is SVGEGT. Trimming at V came to 5 bases and at J to 8 bases, leaving 4 bases not matched to a gene. The length of the CDR3 is 13 residues.

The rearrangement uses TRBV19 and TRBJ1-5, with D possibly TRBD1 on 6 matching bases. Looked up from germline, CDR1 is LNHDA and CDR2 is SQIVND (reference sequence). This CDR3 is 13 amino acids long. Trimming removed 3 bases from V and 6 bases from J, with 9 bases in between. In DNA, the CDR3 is TGTGCCAGTAGTATCCAGGGGCGTCAGCCCCAGCATTTT. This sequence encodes CASSIQGRQPQHF.

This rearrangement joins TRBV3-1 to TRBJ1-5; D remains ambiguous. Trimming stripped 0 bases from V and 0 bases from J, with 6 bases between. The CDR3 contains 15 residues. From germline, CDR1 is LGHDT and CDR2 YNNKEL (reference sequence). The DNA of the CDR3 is TGTGCCAGCAGCCAAGAGGGGTATAGCAATCAGCCCCAGCATTTT. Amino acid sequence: CASSQEGYSNQPQHF.

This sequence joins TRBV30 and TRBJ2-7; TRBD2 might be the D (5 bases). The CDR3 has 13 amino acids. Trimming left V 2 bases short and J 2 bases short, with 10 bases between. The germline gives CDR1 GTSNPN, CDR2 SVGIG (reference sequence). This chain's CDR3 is CAWSLSGTYEQYV. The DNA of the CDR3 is TGTGCCTGGAGTCTTTCGGGGACCTACGAGCAGTACGTC.

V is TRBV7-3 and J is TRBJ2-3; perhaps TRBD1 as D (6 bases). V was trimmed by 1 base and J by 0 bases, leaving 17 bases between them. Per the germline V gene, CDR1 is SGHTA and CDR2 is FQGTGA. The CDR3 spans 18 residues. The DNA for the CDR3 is TGTGCCAGCAGCTTAAGGGCCATGGACAGACTGAGCACAGATACGCAGTATTTT. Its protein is CASSLRAMDRLSTDTQYF. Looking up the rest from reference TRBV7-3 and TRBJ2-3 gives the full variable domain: GAGVSQTPSNKVTEKGKYVELRCDPISGHTALYWYRQSLGQGPEFLIYFQGTGAADDSGLPNDRFFAVRPEGSVSTLKIQRTERGDSAVYLCASSLRAMDRLSTDTQYFGPGTRLTVL.

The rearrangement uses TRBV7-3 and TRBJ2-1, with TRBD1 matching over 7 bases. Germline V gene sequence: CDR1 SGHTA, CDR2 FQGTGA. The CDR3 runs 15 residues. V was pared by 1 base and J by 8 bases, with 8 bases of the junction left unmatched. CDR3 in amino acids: CASSLRGQYLYEQFF. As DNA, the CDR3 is TGTGCCAGCAGCTTAAGGGGACAGTACCTATATGAGCAGTTCTTC.

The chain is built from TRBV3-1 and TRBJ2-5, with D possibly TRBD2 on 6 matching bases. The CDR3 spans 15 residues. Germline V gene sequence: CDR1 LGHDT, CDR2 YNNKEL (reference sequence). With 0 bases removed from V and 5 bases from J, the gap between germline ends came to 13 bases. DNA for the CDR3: TGTGCCAGCAGCCAAGATTGGGAGGACTGGGAGACCCAGTACTTC. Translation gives CASSQDWEDWETQYF.

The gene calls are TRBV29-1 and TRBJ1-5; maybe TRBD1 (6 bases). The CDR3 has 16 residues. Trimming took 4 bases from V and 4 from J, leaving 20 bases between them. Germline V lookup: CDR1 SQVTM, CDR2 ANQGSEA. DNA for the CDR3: TGCAGCGTTGGTCTGGGGGGCAGGGATGGAAATCAGCCCCAGCATTTT. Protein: CSVGLGGRDGNQPQHF. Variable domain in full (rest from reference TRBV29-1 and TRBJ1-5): SAVISQKPSRDICQRGTSLTIQCQVDSQVTMMFWYRQQPGQSLTLIATANQGSEATYESGFVIDKFPISRPNLTFSTLTVSNMSPEDSSIYLCSVGLGGRDGNQPQHFGDGTRLSIL.

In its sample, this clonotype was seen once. This CDR3 is CASSTGTGSIQYF. CDR3 DNA sequence: TGCGCCAGCAGCACCGGGACAGGGAGCATTCAGTACTTC. V usage is TRBV5-1 and J usage is TRBJ2-4, with TRBD1 identical over 9 bases. The germline gives CDR1 SGHRS, CDR2 YFSETQ. The CDR3 covers 13 residues. V lost 4 bases and J lost 9; bases outside the gene matches: 5.

The CDR3 nucleotides are TGTGCCAGCAGTTTATCAGGGGGCTATGCCGATGGCTACACCTTC. Amino acid sequence: CASSLSGGYADGYTF. This rearrangement joins TRBV27 to TRBJ1-2; 7 nucleotides match TRBD1. The V segment lost 0 bases and the J segment 6 bases; nucleotides outside the gene matches: 7. The germline V gene has CDR1 MNHEY and CDR2 SMNVEV (reference sequence). The CDR3 consists of 15 residues.

The CDR3 sequence is CSVRQGPNSPLHF. CDR3 DNA: TGCAGCGTTCGGCAGGGGCCTAATTCACCCCTCCACTTT. This chain links TRBV29-1 with TRBJ1-6; a possible D gene is TRBD1 (6 bases). Germline CDR1 and CDR2: SQVTM and ANQGSEA. This CDR3 has 13 residues. Trimming shortened V by 5 bases and J by 6 bases, and 11 bases separated the two germline ends.

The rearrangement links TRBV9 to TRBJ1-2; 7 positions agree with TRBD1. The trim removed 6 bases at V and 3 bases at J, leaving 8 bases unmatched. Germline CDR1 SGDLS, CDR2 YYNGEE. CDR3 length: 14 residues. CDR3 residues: CASTKGTADYGYTF. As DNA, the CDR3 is TGTGCCAGCACAAAAGGGACAGCCGACTATGGCTACACCTTC.

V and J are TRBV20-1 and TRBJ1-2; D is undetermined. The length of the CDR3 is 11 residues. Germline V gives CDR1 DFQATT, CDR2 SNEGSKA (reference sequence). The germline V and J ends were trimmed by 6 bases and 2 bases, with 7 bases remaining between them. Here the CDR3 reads CSAARNYGYTF. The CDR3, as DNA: TGCAGTGCGGCGAGAAACTATGGCTACACCTTC.

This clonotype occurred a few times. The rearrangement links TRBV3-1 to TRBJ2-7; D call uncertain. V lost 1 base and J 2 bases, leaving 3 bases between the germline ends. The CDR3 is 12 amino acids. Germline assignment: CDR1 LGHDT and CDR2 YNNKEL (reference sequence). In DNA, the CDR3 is TGTGCCAGCAGCCAAGGGGCCTACGAGCAGTACTTC. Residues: CASSQGAYEQYF.

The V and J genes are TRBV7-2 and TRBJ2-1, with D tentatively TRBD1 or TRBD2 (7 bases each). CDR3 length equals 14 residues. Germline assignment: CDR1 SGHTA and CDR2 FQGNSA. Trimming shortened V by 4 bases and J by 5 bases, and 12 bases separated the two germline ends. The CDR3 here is CASSWGGQNNEQFF. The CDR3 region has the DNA TGTGCCAGCAGCTGGGGGGGACAGAACAATGAGCAGTTCTTC.

CDR3 DNA: TGTGCCATCCCCGACGGAGGCTCCTACAATGAGCAGTTCTTC. Protein: CAIPDGGSYNEQFF. This chain connects TRBV7-8 to TRBJ2-1; D perhaps matches TRBD2 (5 bases). Germline V gene lookup returns CDR1 SGHVS and CDR2 FQNEAQ. V lost 10 bases and J lost 0, with 13 bases in between. The CDR3 totals 14 residues.

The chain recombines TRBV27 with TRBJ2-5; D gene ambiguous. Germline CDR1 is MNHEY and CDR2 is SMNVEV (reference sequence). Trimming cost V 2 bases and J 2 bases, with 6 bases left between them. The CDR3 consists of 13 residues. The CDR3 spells CASSLVHQETQYF. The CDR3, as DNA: TGTGCCAGCAGTTTAGTCCATCAAGAGACCCAGTACTTC.

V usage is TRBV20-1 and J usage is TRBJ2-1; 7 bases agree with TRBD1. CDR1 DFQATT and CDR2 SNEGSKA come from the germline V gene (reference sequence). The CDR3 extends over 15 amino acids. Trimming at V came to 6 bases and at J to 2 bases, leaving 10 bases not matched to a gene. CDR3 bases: TGCAGTGCCAGGTTGAGGGGGCGCACCTACAATGAGCAGTTCTTC. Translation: CSARLRGRTYNEQFF.

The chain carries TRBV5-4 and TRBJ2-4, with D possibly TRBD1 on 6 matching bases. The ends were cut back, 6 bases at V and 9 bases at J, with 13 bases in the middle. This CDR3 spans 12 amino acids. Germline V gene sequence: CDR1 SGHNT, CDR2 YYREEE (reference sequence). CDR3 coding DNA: TGTGCCAGCAAGGAGACAGGCTCCATTCAGTACTTC. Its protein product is CASKETGSIQYF.

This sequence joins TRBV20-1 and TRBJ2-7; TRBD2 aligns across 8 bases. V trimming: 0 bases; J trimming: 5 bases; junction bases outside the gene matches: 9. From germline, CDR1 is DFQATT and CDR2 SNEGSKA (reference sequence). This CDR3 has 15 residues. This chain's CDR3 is CSARDSGGLADEQYV. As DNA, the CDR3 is TGCAGTGCTAGAGACTCTGGTGGACTAGCCGACGAGCAGTACGTC.